The 17 T cell receptor beta chains given below trace back to one sample, sequenced in a study of post-analysis software for immune sequencing data. Unique-molecular-identifier-tagged TCR beta cDNA libraries were used. TCRdb fed the PCR reads into MiXCR, producing one record per CDR3 protein. The top ten clones hold roughly 5% of a sample with roughly 800,000 distinct CDR3 sequences, under 60% of them seen once. Their target antigens are unknown. General study points: Five or six TRBV segments, TRBV5-6, TRBV5-1 and TRBV20-1 among them, were found more frequent in patients than controls.

Sequencing input: blood. The receptor source for this set is a girl aged 10 to 17 with multiple sclerosis.

V usage is TRBV4-3 and J usage is TRBJ2-7; D remains unclear. The ends were cut back, 0 bases at V and 2 bases at J, with 17 bases in the middle. CDR3 length: 17 amino acids. The germline gives CDR1 LGHNA, CDR2 YSLEER. CDR3 DNA: TGCGCCAGCAGCCAAGAAGCCGGGCAGCAGACTGCCTACGAGCAGTACTTC. It specifies CASSQEAGQQTAYEQYF.

V and J are TRBV30 and TRBJ2-1; tentative D call: TRBD2 (5 bases). The ends were cut back, 4 bases at V and 7 bases at J, with 14 bases in the middle. CDR3 length equals 13 residues. The germline V gene encodes CDR1 GTSNPN and CDR2 SVGIG (reference sequence). In nucleotides, the CDR3 is TGTGCCTGGATAACGGGATCGGGGAATGAGCAGTTCTTC. Its protein product is CAWITGSGNEQFF.

V and J are TRBV20-1 and TRBJ2-3; the D call may be TRBD1 or TRBD2 (9 bases each). Germline-derived CDR1 and CDR2 are DFQATT and SNEGSKA (reference sequence). The CDR3 consists of 21 residues. Trimming removed 3 bases at V and 6 bases at J, with 37 bases between. Here the CDR3 DNA reads TGCAGTGCTAGGGGACCCCCGGGACAGGGTATTAGCGGGAGTGGCGCTGATACGCAGTATTTT. Its protein is CSARGPPGQGISGSGADTQYF.

This clonotype was observed a few times. The chain uses TRBV4-1 and TRBJ2-7; TRBD2 matches at 9 bases. V lost 0 bases to trimming and J lost 7 bases; unmatched junction nucleotides: 7. The germline gives CDR1 MGHRA, CDR2 YSYEKL. The CDR3 consists of 15 residues. The CDR3 DNA reads TGCGCCAGCAGCCAAGAAGTAGCGGGAGTTTGGGAGCAGTACTTC. The encoded protein is CASSQEVAGVWEQYF.

The gene calls are TRBV20-1 and TRBJ2-1; the D is unclear. The V gene lost 0 bases and the J gene lost 0 bases, with 9 bases spanning the gap. Germline CDR1 reads DFQATT; CDR2 reads SNEGSKA (reference sequence). The CDR3 is 15 amino acids. This CDR3 is CSAREERPSYNEQFF. The DNA for the CDR3 is TGCAGTGCTAGAGAGGAGCGTCCCTCCTACAATGAGCAGTTCTTC.

The chain has TRBV15 and TRBJ1-1, with unresolved D. This CDR3 contains 14 residues. Germline-derived CDR1 and CDR2 are LNHNV and YYDKDF (reference sequence). Trimming pared 8 bases from V and 3 bases from J, leaving 16 bases between. The CDR3 spells CATGVEGEDTEAFF. The CDR3, as DNA: TGTGCCACCGGGGTTGAGGGCGAGGACACTGAAGCTTTCTTT. The variable domain in full, with the rest retrieved from reference TRBV15 and TRBJ1-1, is DAMVIQNPRYQVTQFGKPVTLSCSQTLNHNVMYWYQQKSSQAPKLLFHYYDKDFNNEADTPDNFQSRRPNTSFCFLDIRSPGLGDTAMYLCATGVEGEDTEAFFGQGTRLTVV.

This clonotype came up once. The chain is built from TRBV10-3 and TRBJ2-5; TRBD1 might be the D (6 bases). Gene TRBJ2-7 matches the end of the DNA better, so the J call may be wrong. The length of the CDR3 is 15 residues. Germline CDR1 ENHRY, CDR2 SYGVKD. DNA of the CDR3: TGTGCCATCTGCCACTCCGGGACATCCCCCGACGAGCAGTACTTC. Its translation: CAICHSGTSPDEQYF.

This clonotype was observed a few times. This sequence joins TRBV6-5 and TRBJ1-2; no firm D call. The CDR3 is 14 amino acids. Trimming cost V 2 bases and J 0 bases, with 7 bases left between them. Germline CDR1 reads MNHEY; CDR2 reads SVGAGI. The CDR3 bases are TGTGCCAGCAGTTACGGCAGAGCTAACTATGGCTACACCTTC. Translating gives CASSYGRANYGYTF.

This clonotype was seen once. The rearrangement joins TRBV5-1 to TRBJ2-3; D remains ambiguous. The CDR3 covers 12 residues. Trimming removed 3 bases at V and 4 bases at J, with 6 bases between. Germline V CDR1 and CDR2: SGHRS, YFSETQ. In nucleotides, the CDR3 is TGCGCCAGCAGCTCCGGCCCAGATACGCAGTATTTT. Residues: CASSSGPDTQYF.

The chain employs TRBV7-2 and TRBJ1-4; the D gene is possibly TRBD1 (5 bases). The CDR3 contains 16 residues. The V gene lost 6 bases and the J gene lost 0 bases, with 14 bases spanning the gap. In germline, CDR1 is SGHTA, CDR2 FQGNSA. The CDR3 DNA follows: TGTGCCAGCAGAAAAGACAGCATTGCAACTAATGAAAAACTGTTTTTT. As protein: CASRKDSIATNEKLFF. The full variable domain, rest sourced from reference TRBV7-2 and TRBJ1-4, is GAGVSQSPSNKVTEKGKDVELRCDPISGHTALYWYRQSLGQGLEFLIYFQGNSAPDKSGLPSDRFSAERTGGSVSTLTIQRTQQEDSAVYLCASRKDSIATNEKLFFGSGTQLSVL.

The chain joins TRBV10-3 to TRBJ2-7; TRBD1 might be the D (7 bases). This CDR3 contains 14 residues. Trimming left V 8 bases short and J 0 bases short, with 14 bases between. Germline V lookup: CDR1 ENHRY, CDR2 SYGVKD. CDR3 sequence reads: CAISGGLVSYEQYF. The CDR3, as DNA: TGTGCCATCTCAGGGGGGCTAGTCTCCTACGAGCAGTACTTC.

The V call is TRBV15, the J call TRBJ2-1, with 11 bases lining up with TRBD2. Germline CDR1 is LNHNV and CDR2 is YYDKDF (reference sequence). The junction had 9 bases not matched to a gene; V was cut back by 0 bases and J by 5 bases. The CDR3 covers 18 residues. The DNA of the CDR3 is TGTGCCACCAGCAGAGATGTTAGCGGGAGGGCCCGGAACAATGAGCAGTTCTTC. It encodes CATSRDVSGRARNNEQFF.

J is TRBJ1-4 and V is TRBV12-3 or TRBV12-4; D call uncertain. V lost 2 bases to trimming and J lost 4 bases, with 5 bases between them. The CDR3 totals 13 residues. The CDR3 protein is CASSLSRNEKLFF. Here the CDR3 DNA reads TGTGCCAGCAGTTTAAGTCGTAATGAAAAACTGTTTTTT.

The chain has TRBV21-1 and TRBJ2-7; the listed D gene, TRBD2, was not tested against the DNA. TRBV21-1 is assigned pseudogene status. This CDR3 has 16 residues. As DNA, the CDR3 is TGTGCCAGCAGCAAAGCTAGCGGGAGGAGGGGCTACGAGCAGTACTTC. Encoded protein: CASSKASGRRGYEQYF.

V and J are TRBV12-3 or TRBV12-4 and TRBJ2-1; D is possibly TRBD2 (6 bases). V was clipped by 4 bases and J by 15 bases, with 19 bases between them. This CDR3 spans 13 amino acids. CDR3 DNA sequence: TGTGCCAGCAGTTCACCTTCGACTAGGGTCGGGTTCTTC. This encodes CASSSPSTRVGFF.

This sequence joins TRBV5-1 and TRBJ2-5; 9 positions match TRBD2. Trimming removed 4 bases from V and 11 bases from J; junction bases left unmatched: 12. Germline CDR1 and CDR2: SGHRS and YFSETQ. CDR3 size: 14 residues. Here the CDR3 reads CASSLGTSFLGQYF. CDR3 nucleotides: TGCGCCAGCAGCCTCGGGACTAGCTTTCTGGGGCAGTACTTC.

The chain employs TRBV6-1 and TRBJ2-3; no firm D call. The germline gives CDR1 MNHNS, CDR2 SASEGT. Trimming removed 1 base from V and 5 bases from J, with 7 bases in between. The CDR3 extends over 13 amino acids. The CDR3 spells CASSEERGDTQYF. For the CDR3, the DNA is TGTGCCAGCAGTGAAGAGCGCGGAGATACGCAGTATTTT.